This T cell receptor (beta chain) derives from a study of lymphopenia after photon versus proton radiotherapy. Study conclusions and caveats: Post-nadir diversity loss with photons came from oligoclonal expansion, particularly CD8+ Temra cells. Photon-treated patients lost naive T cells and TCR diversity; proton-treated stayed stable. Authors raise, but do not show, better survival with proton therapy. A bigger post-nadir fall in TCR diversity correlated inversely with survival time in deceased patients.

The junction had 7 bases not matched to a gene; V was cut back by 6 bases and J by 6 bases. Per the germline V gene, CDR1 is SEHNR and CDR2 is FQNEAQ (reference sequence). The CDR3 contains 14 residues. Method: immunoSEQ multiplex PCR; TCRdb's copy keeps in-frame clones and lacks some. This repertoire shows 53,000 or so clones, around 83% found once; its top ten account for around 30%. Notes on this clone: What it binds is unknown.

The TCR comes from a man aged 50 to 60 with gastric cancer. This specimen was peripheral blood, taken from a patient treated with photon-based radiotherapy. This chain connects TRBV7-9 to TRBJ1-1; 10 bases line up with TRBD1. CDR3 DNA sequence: TGTGCCAGCAGAGGGGGACAGGGGTTACCTGAAGCTTTCTTT. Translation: CASRGGQGLPEAFF. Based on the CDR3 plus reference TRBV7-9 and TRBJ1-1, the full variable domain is DTGVSQNPRHKITKRGQNVTFRCDPISEHNRLYWYRQTLGQGPEFLTYFQNEAQLEKSRLLSDRFSAERPKGSFSTLEIQRTEQGDSAMYLCASRGGQGLPEAFFGQGTRLTVV.